What follows describes a single T cell receptor (beta chain). Its antigen is still unknown. Donors had nominal health at sampling but likely had unrecorded immune exposures. Trimming removed 5 bases at V and 4 bases at J, with 24 bases between. CDR3 length: 17 residues. Germline assignment: CDR1 SGHAT and CDR2 FQNNGV. The data stem from a study of cytomegalovirus exposure and HLA in healthy donors. Study-wide points: In all likelihood, a cluster of highly shared sequence variants was a sequencing artifact.

It was with 60 Vbeta and 13 Jbeta primers that the PCR ran. The method was immunoSEQ multiplex PCR; TCRdb's version includes in-frame clones alone and lacks a portion of them. Of about 140,000 clones in the sample, 61% were seen once. The rearrangement uses TRBV11-2 and TRBJ2-7; weak D call: TRBD1 (5 bases). The sample taken for sequencing was PBMCs. The origin of this receptor is a male donor in good health and CMV-seronegative. The CDR3 sequence: CASSPSGFGAVVYEQYF. The CDR3 DNA follows: TGTGCCAGCAGCCCTTCTGGGTTTGGGGCCGTTGTGTACGAGCAGTACTTC.